This TCR beta chain comes out of a study of blood T cell repertoires in COVID-19. As for the study in general: T cells, B-cell-depleted T cells, or PBMCs provided the cDNA or gDNA that served as material.

Authors' methods: By means of reference gene primer amplification, nucleated cell counts were estimated. Clones were sequenced by immunoSEQ multiplex PCR, and TCRdb holds only the in-frame ones, with some missing. The DNA gave D and trimming, while V, J and clone size come from that table. Seen here are about 170,000 clones, around 83% observed once, and the top ten hold roughly 4%. Germline lookup yields CDR1 MDHEN and CDR2 SYDVKM. Unmatched junction bases numbered 9, after V lost 4 bases and J lost 3 bases. This CDR3 has 15 residues. Sequenced material: PBMCs or T cells enriched from blood (not recorded which). The receptor was isolated from a woman aged 45-60 years in a cohort exposed to, infected with or recovered from COVID-19 (not recorded which). The chain employs TRBV28 and TRBJ2-7; 7 bases align to TRBD2. The CDR3 DNA sequence: TGTGCCAGCAGTTCAGCGGGACTTACTTACTACGAGCAGTACTTC. This gives the protein CASSSAGLTYYEQYF.